These T cell receptor beta chains were read from a single sample in a study of T cell repertoires in cytomegalovirus infection. TCRdb re-derived calls from the reads in MiXCR, one entry per CDR3 protein. The table shows 400,000 to 550,000 distinct CDR3 sequences, with about 11% occurring only once. Sequenced material: PBMCs. These receptor sequences come from a human donor in good health (CMV status not recorded). Some clones in this sample may be carry-over from other donors' samples. Both conserved end residues are part of each CDR3. A D gene is named only where the DNA matches it firmly. Where a row states a size, it is once, few, many or the class of an expanded clone; other rows omit it.

D gene: .
clone size: many
J gene: TRBJ2-1
V gene: TRBV7-3
CDR3 DNA: TGTGCCAGCAGCGCCCAGGGCGGGGAGGAGCAGTTCTTC
CDR3 protein: CASSAQGGEEQFF

D gene: TRBD2
clone size: few
J gene: TRBJ2-2
V gene: TRBV29-1
CDR3 DNA: TGCAGCGTCCTTAGCGGGGTGAACACCGGGGAGCTGTTTTTT
CDR3 protein: CSVLSGVNTGELFF

D gene: TRBD2
clone size: few
J gene: TRBJ2-7
V gene: TRBV6-5
CDR3 DNA: TGTGCCAGCAGTCCGATCGGGGCTAGCGGGAGGTACGAGCAGTACTTC
CDR3 protein: CASSPIGASGRYEQYF

D gene: TRBD1
clone size: many
J gene: TRBJ1-3
V gene: TRBV12-3/TRBV12-4
CDR3 DNA: TGTGCCAGCAGTTTACGTACAGGGGCTGGAAACACCATATATTTT
CDR3 protein: CASSLRTGAGNTIYF

D gene: .
clone size: many
J gene: TRBJ1-1
V gene: TRBV28
CDR3 DNA: TGTGCCAGCAGTTTGTCCATCGTGCGCCCCTTCTTT
CDR3 protein: CASSLSIVRPFF

D gene: TRBD2
clone size: .
J gene: TRBJ2-7
V gene: TRBV4-2
CDR3 DNA: TGTGCCAGCAGCCAAGATGCTAGCGGAGCCTACGAGCAGTACTTC
CDR3 protein: CASSQDASGAYEQYF

D gene: TRBD1
clone size: few
J gene: TRBJ2-1
V gene: TRBV6-1
CDR3 DNA: TGTGCCAGCAGTCCTGACAGGGGGCGCGGGTACAATGAGCAGTTCTTC
CDR3 protein: CASSPDRGRGYNEQFF

D gene: .
clone size: many
J gene: TRBJ2-2
V gene: TRBV18
CDR3 DNA: TGTGCCAGCTCACCAAAGGTTACCGGGGAGCTGTTTTTT
CDR3 protein: CASSPKVTGELFF

D gene: TRBD1
clone size: .
J gene: TRBJ1-5
V gene: TRBV5-6
CDR3 DNA: TGTGCCAGCAGCGATCAGGGGGCTCGTATTCAGCCCCAGCATTTT
CDR3 protein: CASSDQGARIQPQHF

D gene: TRBD2
clone size: many
J gene: TRBJ2-4
V gene: TRBV6-2/TRBV6-3
CDR3 DNA: TGTGCCAGCCGCCCGGGACTAGTAAACATTCAGTACTTC
CDR3 protein: CASRPGLVNIQYF

D gene: TRBD1
clone size: many
J gene: TRBJ2-3
V gene: TRBV2
CDR3 DNA: TGTGCCAGCAGATGGACAGGGCAGTCCACAGATACGCAGTATTTT
CDR3 protein: CASRWTGQSTDTQYF

D gene: .
clone size: many
J gene: TRBJ1-1
V gene: TRBV6-5
CDR3 DNA: TGTGCCAGCAGTTATAACGGGGACCTGAACACTGAAGCTTTCTTT
CDR3 protein: CASSYNGDLNTEAFF

D gene: TRBD1
clone size: .
J gene: TRBJ1-1
V gene: TRBV20-1
CDR3 DNA: TGCAGTGCCCGCAGGACAGGGGAGAACACTGAAGCTTTCTTT
CDR3 protein: CSARRTGENTEAFF

D gene: TRBD2
clone size: few
J gene: TRBJ2-1
V gene: TRBV19
CDR3 DNA: TGTGCCAGTAGTGCCCCGGGACTAGCCGGGGGACGGAATGAGCAGTTCTTC
CDR3 protein: CASSAPGLAGGRNEQFF

D gene: TRBD2
clone size: many
J gene: TRBJ2-1
V gene: TRBV7-2
CDR3 DNA: TGTGCCAGCAGCCGGGGACTAGCGGGAGGGGGTGAGCAGTTCTTC
CDR3 protein: CASSRGLAGGGEQFF

D gene: TRBD2
clone size: .
J gene: TRBJ2-7
V gene: TRBV3-1
CDR3 DNA: TGTGCCAGCAGACTGCAGCGGGGAGAGCAGTACTTC
CDR3 protein: CASRLQRGEQYF

D gene: TRBD1
clone size: .
J gene: TRBJ1-4
V gene: TRBV18
CDR3 DNA: TGTGCCAGCTCACCATACAGGGGCATTCGTGAAAAACTGTTTTTT
CDR3 protein: CASSPYRGIREKLFF

D gene: TRBD2
clone size: .
J gene: TRBJ2-1
V gene: TRBV27
CDR3 DNA: TGTGCCAGCAGCCGGACTAGCGGGAAATCCAATGAGCAGTTCTTC
CDR3 protein: CASSRTSGKSNEQFF

D gene: TRBD1
clone size: many
J gene: TRBJ1-1
V gene: TRBV5-4
CDR3 DNA: TGTGCCAGCAGCTTGAGGGACAGGGGGCTGCCTGAAGCTTTCTTT
CDR3 protein: CASSLRDRGLPEAFF

D gene: .
clone size: many
J gene: TRBJ1-1
V gene: TRBV5-1
CDR3 DNA: TGTGCCAGCAGCTCTCCCGGGGGCACTGAAGCTTTCTTT
CDR3 protein: CASSSPGGTEAFF

D gene: TRBD1
clone size: many
J gene: TRBJ2-3
V gene: TRBV6-2/TRBV6-3
CDR3 DNA: TGTGCCAGCAGACTCAGGGGGCCGGCAGATACGCAGTATTTT
CDR3 protein: CASRLRGPADTQYF

D gene: TRBD2
clone size: many
J gene: TRBJ2-2
V gene: TRBV7-3
CDR3 DNA: TGTGCCAGCAGCTTAATCCCCCCGTCTAGCGGGAGGGCCGGGGAGCTGTTTTTT
CDR3 protein: CASSLIPPSSGRAGELFF

D gene: .
clone size: .
J gene: TRBJ2-7
V gene: TRBV6-2/TRBV6-3
CDR3 DNA: TGTGCCAGCAGTTACGATAGGTACGGATACGAGCAGTACTTC
CDR3 protein: CASSYDRYGYEQYF

D gene: .
clone size: many
J gene: TRBJ1-1
V gene: TRBV29-1
CDR3 DNA: TGCAGCGTCACAGGCATGAACACTGAAGCTTTCTTT
CDR3 protein: CSVTGMNTEAFF

D gene: TRBD1
clone size: many
J gene: TRBJ1-2
V gene: TRBV24-1
CDR3 DNA: TGTGCCACCCGGCTCCAGGGGGATGGCTACACCTTC
CDR3 protein: CATRLQGDGYTF

D gene: TRBD1
clone size: few
J gene: TRBJ1-2
V gene: TRBV30
CDR3 DNA: TGTGCCTGGAGGGGACAGGGCTCTAACTATGGCTACACCTTC
CDR3 protein: CAWRGQGSNYGYTF

D gene: .
clone size: many
J gene: TRBJ2-7
V gene: TRBV7-2
CDR3 DNA: TGTGCCAGCAGCGAACGGGACGGGGACGTCATCGAGCAGTACTTC
CDR3 protein: CASSERDGDVIEQYF

D gene: TRBD2
clone size: many
J gene: TRBJ2-2
V gene: TRBV5-6
CDR3 DNA: TGTGCCAGCAGCTTGGCCCTAGCGGGGTTAAACACCGGGGAGCTGTTTTTT
CDR3 protein: CASSLALAGLNTGELFF

D gene: .
clone size: many
J gene: TRBJ1-3
V gene: TRBV4-1
CDR3 DNA: TGCGCCAGCAGCCAGACTTTCCTGGTTGAAAACACCATATATTTT
CDR3 protein: CASSQTFLVENTIYF

D gene: TRBD2
clone size: many
J gene: TRBJ2-2
V gene: TRBV7-2
CDR3 DNA: TGTGCCAGCAGCTTGAGCGGGAGGGTTAACACCGGGGAGCTGTTTTTT
CDR3 protein: CASSLSGRVNTGELFF

D gene: .
clone size: many
J gene: TRBJ2-5
V gene: TRBV18
CDR3 DNA: TGTGCCAGCAGCCGAGAAGAGACCCAGTACTTC
CDR3 protein: CASSREETQYF

D gene: TRBD2
clone size: few
J gene: TRBJ2-3
V gene: TRBV30
CDR3 DNA: TGTGCCTGGAGTAGCGGGAGGACCTCAGATACGCAGTATTTT
CDR3 protein: CAWSSGRTSDTQYF

D gene: .
clone size: few
J gene: TRBJ2-1
V gene: TRBV5-1
CDR3 DNA: TGCGCCAGCAGCTCCCCCCCCCTTCGGGACAAGACCTACAATGAGCAGTTCTTC
CDR3 protein: CASSSPPLRDKTYNEQFF

D gene: .
clone size: many
J gene: TRBJ2-5
V gene: TRBV10-3
CDR3 DNA: TGTGCCATCAGTCCTAACGACAGGGAGGGGGAGACCCAGTACTTC
CDR3 protein: CAISPNDREGETQYF

D gene: .
clone size: .
J gene: TRBJ2-5
V gene: TRBV28
CDR3 DNA: TGTGCCAGCAGTCCGTCCCACCGTAAAGAGACCCAGTACTTC
CDR3 protein: CASSPSHRKETQYF

D gene: .
clone size: many
J gene: TRBJ1-4
V gene: TRBV19
CDR3 DNA: TGTGCCAGTAGTCCCCCCGGGGCGGTTAACGAAAAACTGTTTTTT
CDR3 protein: CASSPPGAVNEKLFF

D gene: TRBD1
clone size: many
J gene: TRBJ2-5
V gene: TRBV28
CDR3 DNA: TGTGCCAGCAGCCGGGACAGGGTAGGCCAAGAGACCCAGTACTTC
CDR3 protein: CASSRDRVGQETQYF